This TCR beta chain was captured by sequencing in a study of blood T cell repertoires in COVID-19. Study context: Whether acute or convalescent, the COVID-19 samples came from the United States, Italy and Spain. PBMCs, B-cell-depleted T cells, or T cells were the source of the cDNA or gDNA that made up the material.

As originally analysed: Reference gene primer amplification gave estimated nucleated cell counts. Sequenced by immunoSEQ multiplex PCR; TCRdb stores in-frame clones only, minus some. That table supplies the V and J calls and clone size; D and trimming were determined from the DNA. The sample contains around 33,000 clones, about four fifths of which appear only once. This CDR3 is 18 amino acids long. V lost 4 bases, J lost 3 bases, and 11 bases stayed unmatched. Germline CDR1 is SGHRS and CDR2 is YFSETQ. This clonotype originated in an elderly man with acute or convalescent COVID-19. The sequencing input was peripheral blood. This chain connects TRBV5-1 to TRBJ2-2, with 11 bases fitting TRBD2. CDR3 in DNA: TGCGCCAGCAGCACGATTAGCGGGGGGGCCGACGACACCGGGGAGCTGTTTTTT. It codes for CASSTISGGADDTGELFF. Looking up the rest from reference TRBV5-1 and TRBJ2-2 gives the full variable domain: KAGVTQTPRYLIKTRGQQVTLSCSPISGHRSVSWYQQTPGQGLQFLFEYFSETQRNKGNFPGRFSGRQFSNSRSEMNVSTLELGDSALYLCASSTISGGADDTGELFFGEGSRLTVL.